A selection of T cell receptor beta chains follows, all from one sample in a study of beta chain features in type 1 diabetes. The table came from immunoSEQ multiplex PCR; TCRdb's copy has only in-frame clones and leaves some out. The data hold some 270,000 clones, with approximately 8.1% observed a single time. The specimen sequenced was central memory CD4+ T cells from blood. These receptors originate from a woman aged 18-35 years in good health. CDR3s include the opening cysteine and the closing phenylalanine or tryptophan. The order of the fields is J gene, V gene, D gene, clone size, CDR3 protein, CDR3 DNA. A D gene is named only where the DNA matches it firmly. Part of the rows lack a size; the others show once, few, many or a class for expanded clones.

>TRBJ2-5|TRBV2|.|.
CASSEYQETQYF
TGTGCCAGCAGTGAATATCAGGAGACCCAGTACTTC
>TRBJ1-6|TRBV2|.|once
CASTERWGINSPLHF
TGTGCCAGCACCGAGCGGTGGGGAATTAATTCACCCCTCCACTTT
>TRBJ2-1|TRBV6-6|.|.
CASSLYNEQFF
TGTGCCAGCAGCCTTTACAATGAGCAGTTCTTC
>TRBJ1-1|TRBV28|TRBD1|few
CASSLRNIRGQEAFF
TGTGCCAGCAGTTTAAGGAATATCAGGGGACAGGAAGCTTTCTTT
>TRBJ2-1|TRBV7-3|.|many
CASSPDGVWNEQFF
TGTGCCAGCAGCCCGGACGGGGTATGGAATGAGCAGTTCTTC
>TRBJ1-1|TRBV10-3|.|few
CASTSHLLDSGTEAFF
TGTGCCAGCACGTCCCATTTGCTGGACAGCGGCACTGAAGCTTTCTTT
>TRBJ2-3|TRBV7-6|TRBD1|.
CASSPGGLTDTQYF
TGTGCCAGCAGCCCAGGGGGCCTAACAGATACGCAGTATTTT
>TRBJ2-4|TRBV2|.|.
CASSLVGKGIQYF
TGTGCCAGCAGCTTGGTTGGTAAAGGCATTCAGTACTTC
>TRBJ1-1|TRBV5-1|.|few
CASSTNGGANTEAFF
TGCGCCAGCAGCACCAACGGTGGGGCGAACACTGAAGCTTTCTTT
>TRBJ2-1|TRBV7-6|.|.
CASSLERTSGQFF
TGTGCCAGCAGCTTAGAAAGGACATCGGGGCAGTTCTTC
>TRBJ2-2|TRBV9|.|many
CASSAGDSRSGELFF
TGTGCCAGCAGCGCGGGGGACAGCAGGAGCGGGGAGCTGTTTTTT
>TRBJ2-7|TRBV30|TRBD1|.
CAWRDRVYEQYF
TGTGCCTGGCGGGACAGGGTCTACGAGCAGTACTTC
>TRBJ2-2|TRBV18|.|.
CASSLQESNTGELFF
TGTGCCAGCTCACTTCAAGAGTCGAACACCGGGGAGCTGTTTTTT
>TRBJ2-5|TRBV19|.|many
CASKGRAVETQYF
TGTGCCAGTAAGGGCAGGGCCGTGGAGACCCAGTACTTC
>TRBJ2-6|TRBV5-1|.|.
CASSWTLTGSSGANVLTF
TGCGCCAGCAGCTGGACGCTGACAGGCTCCTCTGGGGCCAACGTCCTGACTTTC
>TRBJ1-2|TRBV5-4|.|many
CASTRPGVRGYTF
TGTGCCAGCACCCGACCCGGGGTACGTGGCTACACCTTC
>TRBJ2-1|TRBV7-2|.|.
CASSPTGRSYNEQFF
TGTGCCAGCAGCCCAACAGGGCGGTCCTACAATGAGCAGTTCTTC
>TRBJ2-7|TRBV21-1|.|few
CASSKTRWGDITSEQYF
TGTGCCAGCAGCAAAACTCGATGGGGGGACATAACCAGCGAGCAGTACTTC
>TRBJ2-1|TRBV18|.|few
CASSPGQFIAFF
TGTGCCAGCTCACCAGGACAGTTTATCGCGTTCTTC
>TRBJ2-7|TRBV19|TRBD2|few
CASSIQRGSYEQYF
TGTGCCAGTAGTATTCAGCGGGGGTCCTACGAGCAGTACTTC
>TRBJ2-3|TRBV7-9|TRBD1|.
CASSSDRNLGDTQYF
TGTGCCAGCAGCTCGGACAGGAATTTGGGGGATACGCAGTATTTT
>TRBJ2-7|TRBV5-6|.|few
CASTTQDYEQYF
TGTGCCAGCACTACACAGGACTACGAGCAGTACTTC
>TRBJ1-2|TRBV7-6|.|.
CASSPQSNYGYTF
TGTGCCAGCAGCCCCCAGAGTAACTATGGCTACACCTTC
>TRBJ2-7|TRBV7-2|.|.
CASSFSGSPYEQYF
TGTGCCAGCAGCTTTTCGGGATCCCCCTACGAGCAGTACTTC
>TRBJ1-1|TRBV27|.|.
CASSLVWSGSAFF
TGTGCCAGCAGTTTAGTATGGTCTGGGTCAGCTTTCTTT
>TRBJ2-2|TRBV29-1|.|.
CSAAQTGRDGELFF
TGCAGCGCCGCTCAAACAGGGAGGGACGGGGAGCTGTTTTTT
>TRBJ2-7|TRBV29-1|.|few
CSVVAEVHPGEQYF
TGCAGCGTTGTTGCGGAAGTCCACCCCGGCGAGCAGTACTTC
>TRBJ2-6|TRBV2|.|few
CASSRITPGANVLTF
TGTGCCAGCAGTCGTATTACTCCTGGGGCCAACGTCCTGACTTTC
>TRBJ1-1|TRBV18|TRBD1|.
CASSPVPDRDAFF
TGTGCCAGCTCACCCGTTCCGGACAGGGACGCTTTCTTT
>TRBJ1-3|TRBV5-1|TRBD1|few
CASSLGDSPGNTIYF
TGCGCCAGCAGCTTGGGGGACAGTCCAGGAAACACCATATATTTT
>TRBJ1-5|TRBV5-1|.|few
CASSLSAHQPQHF
TGCGCCAGCAGCTTGTCGGCCCATCAGCCCCAGCATTTT
>TRBJ2-5|TRBV14|.|.
CASSLRDSNPIQETQYF
TGTGCCAGCAGCCTCCGGGACTCCAACCCGATCCAAGAGACCCAGTACTTC
>TRBJ1-1|TRBV29-1|TRBD1|.
CSVGTGHGTEAFF
TGCAGCGTTGGGACAGGGCATGGCACTGAAGCTTTCTTT
>TRBJ2-3|TRBV7-6|.|few
CASRGDTQYF
TGTGCCAGCAGAGGCGATACGCAGTATTTT
>TRBJ2-3|TRBV7-2|.|.
CASSAQQGSTDTQYF
TGTGCCAGCAGCGCACAACAGGGCAGCACAGATACGCAGTATTTT
>TRBJ1-5|TRBV2|.|few
CASSDFARNQPQHF
TGTGCCAGCAGTGATTTCGCAAGGAATCAGCCCCAGCATTTT
>TRBJ1-5|TRBV2|TRBD1|few
CASRPGQGGLQQPQHF
TGTGCCAGCAGACCGGGACAGGGAGGCCTCCAGCAGCCCCAGCATTTT
>TRBJ2-7|TRBV7-2|.|few
CASSFTTSAEQYF
TGTGCCAGCAGCTTTACTACTAGTGCCGAGCAGTACTTC
>TRBJ1-1|TRBV7-3|TRBD1|few
CASSPSSDRGAEAFF
TGTGCCAGCAGCCCCTCCTCCGACAGGGGCGCTGAAGCTTTCTTT
>TRBJ2-3|TRBV4-3|.|many
CASSQVDRDTQYF
TGCGCCAGCAGCCAAGTAGACCGAGATACGCAGTATTTT
>TRBJ2-1|TRBV7-8|TRBD2|.
CASSSAGTSGGIYNEQFF
TGTGCCAGCAGCTCGGCCGGGACTAGCGGGGGCATCTACAATGAGCAGTTCTTC
>TRBJ1-4|TRBV30|.|few
CAWSVGWGNEKLFF
TGTGCCTGGAGTGTCGGGTGGGGAAATGAAAAACTGTTTTTT
>TRBJ1-2|TRBV19|.|few
CASSIEEGSGYTF
TGTGCCAGTAGTATAGAGGAGGGCTCTGGCTACACCTTC
>TRBJ2-1|TRBV5-1|TRBD1|few
CASSLRQGAYNEQFF
TGCGCCAGCAGCTTGAGACAGGGTGCCTACAATGAGCAGTTCTTC